The source of this TCR beta chain is a study of CD8 T cells in ankylosing spondylitis. This clonotype was counted a few times. Its matching antigen is unknown. As the method for making TCR beta libraries, quantitative 5'-RACE with molecular barcodes was used. Using its own MiXCR run on the 5' RACE reads, TCRdb lists one record per CDR3 protein. Of hundreds of thousands of distinct CDR3 sequences listed, approximately 10% are singletons. Overall study results and limits: Disease-linked clones reportedly concentrated significantly in matched ankylosing spondylitis synovial fluid. About 8 highly homologous variants made up a TCR beta motif, and this motif appeared characteristic of ankylosing spondylitis blood. Reactive arthritis synovial fluid and blood previously showed some of these motif variants.

V shed 6 bases, J shed 0 bases, and the junction held 11 bases outside the gene matches. Germline V gives CDR1 SGHTA, CDR2 FQGNSA. CDR3 size: 17 residues. The origin of this receptor is a male donor with ankylosing spondylitis. The V gene is TRBV7-2, the J gene TRBJ2-1, with 7 bases lining up with TRBD2. Sequenced: blood, either unsorted or a sorted T cell fraction (not recorded which). The DNA for the CDR3 is TGTGCCAGCAGTCGGCCCTTCGGGAGGCACTCCTACAATGAGCAGTTCTTC. This encodes CASSRPFGRHSYNEQFF.